The clone carrying this TCR beta chain has a count of ten or more. The CDR3 length is 15 residues. CDR1 and CDR2 (germline): MNHEY, SMNVEV (reference sequence). The V and J ends lost 0 bases and 5 bases respectively, with 13 bases between them. Researchers amplified the TCR beta CDR3 regions from RNA transcripts. Researchers ran a first-round RT-PCR on the TCR CDR3 using the HTBI primer set. Via MiXCR, TCRdb re-called the multiplex PCR reads, giving one row per CDR3 protein. The data contain some 150,000 distinct CDR3 sequences, 22% of them seen just once; the ten biggest clones take up over 60%. This specimen comes from a study of T cells in Graves' hyperthyroidism and ophthalmopathy. On the study more broadly: Pretreatment peripheral blood was obtained at initial diagnosis.

Researchers barred patients who had uncontrolled infection, other autoimmune disease, pregnancy or lactation. The PBMCs studied were ones that came from 9 to 10 ml fresh peripheral blood. Source material: blood. The V gene is TRBV27, the J gene TRBJ2-5; D may correspond to TRBD1 or TRBD2 (5 bases each). The TCR comes from a woman aged 45-65 years with Graves' hyperthyroidism that later progressed to Graves' ophthalmopathy. For the CDR3, the DNA is TGTGCCAGCAGTTTATCCCCGGGGCCCCGGGAGACCCAGTACTTC. It specifies CASSLSPGPRETQYF.